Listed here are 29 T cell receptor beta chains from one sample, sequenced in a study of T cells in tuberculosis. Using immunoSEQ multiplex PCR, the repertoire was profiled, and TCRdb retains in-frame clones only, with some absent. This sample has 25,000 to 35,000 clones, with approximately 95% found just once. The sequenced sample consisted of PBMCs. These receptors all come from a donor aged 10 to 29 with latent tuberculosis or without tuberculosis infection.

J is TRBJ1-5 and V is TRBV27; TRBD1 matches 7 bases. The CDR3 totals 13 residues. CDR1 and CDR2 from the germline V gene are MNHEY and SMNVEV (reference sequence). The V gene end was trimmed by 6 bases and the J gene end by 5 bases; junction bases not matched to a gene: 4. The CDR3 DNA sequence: TGTGCCAGCAGCCCCGACAGGGATCAGCCCCAGCATTTT. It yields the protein CASSPDRDQPQHF.

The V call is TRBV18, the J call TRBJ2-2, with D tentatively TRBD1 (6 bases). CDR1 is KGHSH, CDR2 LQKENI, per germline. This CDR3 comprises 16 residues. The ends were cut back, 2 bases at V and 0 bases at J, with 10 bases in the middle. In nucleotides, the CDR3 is TGTGCCAGCTCACCATCAAAGGGGGCGAACACCGGGGAGCTGTTTTTT. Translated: CASSPSKGANTGELFF. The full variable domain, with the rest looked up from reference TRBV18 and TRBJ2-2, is NAGVMQNPRHLVRRRGQEARLRCSPMKGHSHVYWYRQLPEEGLKFMVYLQKENIIDESGMPKERFSAEFPKEGPSILRIQQVVRGDSAAYFCASSPSKGANTGELFFGEGSRLTVL.

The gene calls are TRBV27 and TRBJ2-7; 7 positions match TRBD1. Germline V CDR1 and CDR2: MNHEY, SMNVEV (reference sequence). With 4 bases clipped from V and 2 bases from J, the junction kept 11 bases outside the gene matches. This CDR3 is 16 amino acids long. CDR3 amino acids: CASSSPSGTATYEQYF. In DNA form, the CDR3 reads TGTGCCAGCAGTTCGCCCTCCGGGACAGCTACCTACGAGCAGTACTTC.

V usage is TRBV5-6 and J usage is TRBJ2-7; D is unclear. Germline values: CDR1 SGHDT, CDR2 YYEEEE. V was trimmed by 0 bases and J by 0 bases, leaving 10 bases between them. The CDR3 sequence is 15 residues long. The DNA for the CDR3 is TGTGCCAGCAGCTTGGTCAGGCCTTACTCCTACGAGCAGTACTTC. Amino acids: CASSLVRPYSYEQYF. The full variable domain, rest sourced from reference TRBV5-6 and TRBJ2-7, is DAGVTQSPTHLIKTRGQQVTLRCSPKSGHDTVSWYQQALGQGPQFIFQYYEEEERQRGNFPDRFSGHQFPNYSSELNVNALLLGDSALYLCASSLVRPYSYEQYFGPGTRLTVT.

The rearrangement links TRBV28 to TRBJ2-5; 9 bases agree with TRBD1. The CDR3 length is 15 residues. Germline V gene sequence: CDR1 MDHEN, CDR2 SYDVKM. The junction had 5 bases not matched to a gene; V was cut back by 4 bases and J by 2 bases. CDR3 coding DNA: TGTGCCAGCAGTTCAACGGACAGGGGACAAGAGACCCAGTACTTC. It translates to CASSSTDRGQETQYF.

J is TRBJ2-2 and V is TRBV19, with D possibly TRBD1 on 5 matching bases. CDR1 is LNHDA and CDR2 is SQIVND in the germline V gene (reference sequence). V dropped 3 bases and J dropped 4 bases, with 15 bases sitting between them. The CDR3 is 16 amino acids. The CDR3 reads CASSMWAGKSTGELFF. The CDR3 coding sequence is TGTGCCAGTAGTATGTGGGCAGGGAAAAGCACCGGGGAGCTGTTTTTT.

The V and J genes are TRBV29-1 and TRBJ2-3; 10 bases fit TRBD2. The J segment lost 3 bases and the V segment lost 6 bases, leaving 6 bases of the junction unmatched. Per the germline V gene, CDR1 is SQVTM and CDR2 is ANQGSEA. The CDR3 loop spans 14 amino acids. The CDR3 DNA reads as TGCAGCGTCGCTAGCGGGAGTCAGACAGATACGCAGTATTTT. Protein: CSVASGSQTDTQYF.

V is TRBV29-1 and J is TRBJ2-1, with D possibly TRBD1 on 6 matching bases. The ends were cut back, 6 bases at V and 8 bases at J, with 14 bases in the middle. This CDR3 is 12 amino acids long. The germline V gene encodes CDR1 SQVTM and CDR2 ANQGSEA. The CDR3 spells CSVDPGDDEQFF. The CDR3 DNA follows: TGCAGCGTGGACCCAGGGGACGATGAGCAGTTCTTC.

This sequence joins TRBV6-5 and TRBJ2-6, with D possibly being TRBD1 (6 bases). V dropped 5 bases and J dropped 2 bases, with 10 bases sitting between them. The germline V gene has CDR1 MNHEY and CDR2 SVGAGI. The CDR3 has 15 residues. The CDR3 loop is CASSQGIAGANVLTF. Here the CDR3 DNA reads TGTGCCAGCAGTCAGGGGATCGCTGGGGCCAACGTCCTGACTTTC.

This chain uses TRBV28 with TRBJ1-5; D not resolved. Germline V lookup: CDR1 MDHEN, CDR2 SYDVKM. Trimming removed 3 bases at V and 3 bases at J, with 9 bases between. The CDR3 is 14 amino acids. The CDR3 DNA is TGTGCCAGCAGTTTCAGCGGATTCAATCAGCCCCAGCATTTT. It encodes CASSFSGFNQPQHF.

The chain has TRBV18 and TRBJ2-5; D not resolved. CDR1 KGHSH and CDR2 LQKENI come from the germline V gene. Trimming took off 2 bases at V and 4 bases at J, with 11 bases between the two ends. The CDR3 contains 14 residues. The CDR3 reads CASSPVLLRETQYF. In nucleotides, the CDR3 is TGTGCCAGCTCACCAGTCCTCCTGAGAGAGACCCAGTACTTC.

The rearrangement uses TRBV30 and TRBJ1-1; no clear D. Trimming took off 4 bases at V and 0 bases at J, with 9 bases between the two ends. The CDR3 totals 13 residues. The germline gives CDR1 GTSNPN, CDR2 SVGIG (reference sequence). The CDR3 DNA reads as TGTGCCTGGAATCAGGTTTTGAACACTGAAGCTTTCTTT. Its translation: CAWNQVLNTEAFF.

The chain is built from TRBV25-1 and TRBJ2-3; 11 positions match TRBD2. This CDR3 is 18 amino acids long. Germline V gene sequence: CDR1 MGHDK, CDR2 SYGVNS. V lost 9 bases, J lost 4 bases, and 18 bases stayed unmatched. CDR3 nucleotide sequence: TGTGCCAGACCCTTAAAGAGACTAGCGGGACCGGGCGCAGATACGCAGTATTTT. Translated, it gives CARPLKRLAGPGADTQYF.

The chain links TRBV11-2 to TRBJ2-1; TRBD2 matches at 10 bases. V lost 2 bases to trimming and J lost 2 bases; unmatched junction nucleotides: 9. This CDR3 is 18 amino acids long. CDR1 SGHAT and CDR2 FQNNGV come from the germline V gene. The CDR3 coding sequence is TGTGCCAGCAGCTTATTCTTGGCTAGCGGGGGAGCCTACAATGAGCAGTTCTTC. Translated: CASSLFLASGGAYNEQFF.

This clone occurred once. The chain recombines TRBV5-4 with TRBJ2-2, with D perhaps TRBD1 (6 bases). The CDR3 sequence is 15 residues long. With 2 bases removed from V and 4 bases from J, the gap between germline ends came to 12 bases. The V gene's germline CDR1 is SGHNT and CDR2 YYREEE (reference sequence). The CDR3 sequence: CASSLGGVSTGELFF. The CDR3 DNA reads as TGTGCCAGCAGCTTAGGGGGAGTCTCCACCGGGGAGCTGTTTTTT.

The CDR3 nucleotides are TGTGCCAGCAGCGGACAGGGGGTAAGAACTCACAATGAGCAGTTCTTC. Amino acids: CASSGQGVRTHNEQFF. The chain is built from TRBV7-9 and TRBJ2-1, with 10 bases matching TRBD1. Germline CDR1 SEHNR, CDR2 FQNEAQ (reference sequence). Unmatched junction bases numbered 9, after V lost 5 bases and J lost 5 bases. This CDR3 has 16 amino acids.

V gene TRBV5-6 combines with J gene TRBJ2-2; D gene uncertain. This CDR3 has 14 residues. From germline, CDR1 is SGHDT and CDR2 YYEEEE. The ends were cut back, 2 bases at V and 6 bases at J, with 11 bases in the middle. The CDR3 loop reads CASSLWLAPGELFF. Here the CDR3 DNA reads TGTGCCAGCAGCTTATGGCTGGCCCCCGGGGAGCTGTTTTTT.

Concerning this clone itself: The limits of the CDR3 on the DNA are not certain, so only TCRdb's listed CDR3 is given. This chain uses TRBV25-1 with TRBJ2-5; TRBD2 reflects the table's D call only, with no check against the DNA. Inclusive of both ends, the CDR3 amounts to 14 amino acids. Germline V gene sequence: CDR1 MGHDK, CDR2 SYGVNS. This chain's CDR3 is CASSAPGFGETQYF.

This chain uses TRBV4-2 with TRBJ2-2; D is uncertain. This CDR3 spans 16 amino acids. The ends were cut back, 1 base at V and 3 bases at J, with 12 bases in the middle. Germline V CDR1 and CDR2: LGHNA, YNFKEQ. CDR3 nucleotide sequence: TGTGCCAGCAGCCAAGGTGTCTTTCTCTACACCGGGGAGCTGTTTTTT. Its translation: CASSQGVFLYTGELFF.

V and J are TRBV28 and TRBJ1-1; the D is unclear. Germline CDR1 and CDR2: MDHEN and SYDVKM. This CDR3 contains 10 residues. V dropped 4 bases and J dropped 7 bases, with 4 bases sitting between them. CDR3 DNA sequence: TGTGCCAGCAGTTCCATTGAAGCTTTCTTT. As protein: CASSSIEAFF.

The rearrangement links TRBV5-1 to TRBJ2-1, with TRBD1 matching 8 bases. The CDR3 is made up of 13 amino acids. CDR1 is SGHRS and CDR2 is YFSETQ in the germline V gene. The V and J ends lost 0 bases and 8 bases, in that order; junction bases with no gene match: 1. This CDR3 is CASSLGQGYEQFF. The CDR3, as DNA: TGCGCCAGCAGCTTGGGACAGGGGTATGAGCAGTTCTTC.

CDR3 protein: CASSQRLAGNTGELFF. The CDR3 nucleotides read TGCGCCAGCAGCCAACGACTAGCGGGGAACACCGGGGAGCTGTTTTTT. V usage is TRBV4-1 and J usage is TRBJ2-2; TRBD2 agrees at 10 bases. V gave up 2 bases and J gave up 1 base; unmatched junction bases: 1. Germline V gives CDR1 MGHRA, CDR2 YSYEKL. This CDR3 region has 16 residues.

CDR3 sequence: CAWEKTVYEQYF. Written as DNA, the CDR3 is TGTGCCTGGGAAAAGACTGTATACGAGCAGTACTTC. The chain couples TRBV30 to TRBJ2-7; D is uncertain. The CDR3 is 12 residues long. Germline V gives CDR1 GTSNPN, CDR2 SVGIG (reference sequence). Trimming removed 5 bases at V and 4 bases at J, with 12 bases between.

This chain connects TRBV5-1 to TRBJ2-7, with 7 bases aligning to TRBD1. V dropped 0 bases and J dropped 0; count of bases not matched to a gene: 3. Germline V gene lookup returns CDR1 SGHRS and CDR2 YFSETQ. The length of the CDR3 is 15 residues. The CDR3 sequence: CASSLAGTASYEQYF. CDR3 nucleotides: TGCGCCAGCAGCTTGGCCGGGACAGCCTCCTACGAGCAGTACTTC.

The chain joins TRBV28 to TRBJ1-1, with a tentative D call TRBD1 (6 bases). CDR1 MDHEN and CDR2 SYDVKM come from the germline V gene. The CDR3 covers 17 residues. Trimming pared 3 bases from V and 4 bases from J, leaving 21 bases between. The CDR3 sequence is CASSLELGGGSSTEAFF. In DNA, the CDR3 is TGTGCCAGCAGTTTGGAGTTAGGGGGGGGCTCATCCACTGAAGCTTTCTTT.

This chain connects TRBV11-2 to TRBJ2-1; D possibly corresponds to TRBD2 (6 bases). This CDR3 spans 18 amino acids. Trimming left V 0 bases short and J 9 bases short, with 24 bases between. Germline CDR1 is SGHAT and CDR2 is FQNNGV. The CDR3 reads CASSLELPSWEVSSEQFF. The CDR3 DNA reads TGTGCCAGCAGCTTAGAGCTGCCGTCTTGGGAGGTTTCAAGTGAGCAGTTCTTC. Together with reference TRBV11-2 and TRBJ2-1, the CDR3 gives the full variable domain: EAGVAQSPRYKIIEKRQSVAFWCNPISGHATLYWYQQILGQGPKLLIQFQNNGVVDDSQLPKDRFSAERLKGVDSTLKIQPAKLEDSAVYLCASSLELPSWEVSSEQFFGPGTRLTVL.

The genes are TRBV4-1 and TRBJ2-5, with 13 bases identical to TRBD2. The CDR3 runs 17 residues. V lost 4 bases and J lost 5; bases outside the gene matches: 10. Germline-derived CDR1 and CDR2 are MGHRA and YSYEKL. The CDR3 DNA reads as TGCGCCAGCAGCCCAGGGGGACTAGCGGGGAGGAGTGAGACCCAGTACTTC. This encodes CASSPGGLAGRSETQYF.

The CDR3 coding sequence is TGCAGCGTCGGACGGACAGGGATGGGGAATGAGCAGTTCTTC. Amino acid sequence: CSVGRTGMGNEQFF. The rearrangement uses TRBV29-1 and TRBJ2-1; 8 nucleotides agree with TRBD1. J was trimmed by 7 bases and V by 6 bases; bases with no gene match: 11. The CDR3 consists of 14 residues. Germline lookup yields CDR1 SQVTM and CDR2 ANQGSEA.

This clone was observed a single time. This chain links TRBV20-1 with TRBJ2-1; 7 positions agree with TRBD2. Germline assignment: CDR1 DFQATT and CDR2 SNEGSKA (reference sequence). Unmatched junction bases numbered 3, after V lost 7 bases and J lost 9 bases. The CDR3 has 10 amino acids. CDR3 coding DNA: TGCAGTGGGTGGGAGGGTGAGCAGTTCTTC. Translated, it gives CSGWEGEQFF.